These 25 T cell receptor beta chains were sequenced from one sample in a study of beta chain features in type 1 diabetes. Expressed TCRB transcripts were sequenced, since all the RNA that had been isolated was reverse transcribed. Libraries were prepared by immunoSEQ multiplex PCR; TCRdb keeps only in-frame clonotypes and omits some of them. The sample holds under 400,000 clones, over 10% seen once. The sequenced sample consisted of naive CD4+ T cells from blood. The source of these receptors is a man between 18 and 35 years old in good health.

The V and J genes are TRBV30 and TRBJ1-3; D remains unclear. V lost 0 bases and J 3 bases, leaving 3 bases between the germline ends. The CDR3 is 12 residues long. Germline V lookup: CDR1 GTSNPN, CDR2 SVGIG (reference sequence). Here the CDR3 DNA reads TGTGCCTGGAGTGTACATGGAAACACCATATATTTT. It translates to CAWSVHGNTIYF.

Only a few counts were recorded for this clone. The chain links TRBV27 to TRBJ1-1; D possibly corresponds to TRBD1 (6 bases). V gave up 4 bases and J gave up 5 bases, with 8 bases separating them. The CDR3 consists of 12 residues. The germline CDR1 and CDR2 sequences are MNHEY and SMNVEV (reference sequence). The chain's CDR3 is CASSSQGTEAFF. The CDR3 bases are TGTGCCAGCAGTTCTCAGGGGACTGAAGCTTTCTTT.

The V gene is TRBV18, the J gene TRBJ1-5, with 10 nucleotides matching TRBD1. CDR3 length: 15 residues. CDR1 KGHSH and CDR2 LQKENI come from the germline V gene. V lost 0 bases and J lost 10; bases outside the gene matches: 6. The CDR3 nucleotides read TGTGCCAGCTCACCACCGGGACAGGGGTGGGAACCCCAGCATTTT. Protein: CASSPPGQGWEPQHF.

In its sample, this clone was seen a few times. The chain recombines TRBV6-5 with TRBJ1-2; TRBD1 is a possible D gene (5 bases). Germline CDR1 MNHEY, CDR2 SVGAGI. Trimming left V 4 bases short and J 3 bases short, with 6 bases between. The CDR3 contains 12 residues. CDR3 in DNA: TGTGCCAGCAGTTGGGGCGACTATGGCTACACCTTC. Residues: CASSWGDYGYTF.

Details on this clone: Distinct nucleotide sequences in the sample also encode this CDR3. This chain joins TRBV7-9 and TRBJ2-7; no definite D call. The V gene lost 6 bases and the J gene lost 4 bases, with 10 bases spanning the gap. CDR1 SEHNR and CDR2 FQNEAQ come from the germline V gene (reference sequence). The CDR3 is made up of 12 amino acids. CDR3 coding DNA: TGTGCCAGCAGTCTCACCGGGTACGAGCAGTACTTC. This gives the protein CASSLTGYEQYF. The full variable domain, its missing parts supplied by reference TRBV7-9 and TRBJ2-7, is DTGVSQNPRHKITKRGQNVTFRCDPISEHNRLYWYRQTLGQGPEFLTYFQNEAQLEKSRLLSDRFSAERPKGSFSTLEIQRTEQGDSAMYLCASSLTGYEQYFGPGTRLTVT.

The J gene is TRBJ2-7, the V gene TRBV9; TRBD2 might be the D (5 bases). The CDR3 contains 15 residues. V was shortened by 4 bases and J by 0 bases, with 14 bases between the two germline ends. CDR1 is SGDLS and CDR2 is YYNGEE in the germline V gene. CDR3 bases: TGTGCCAGCAGCCCCTCAGGCGGGCCCTCCTACGAGCAGTACTTC. This encodes CASSPSGGPSYEQYF.

This clone was counted between two and nine times. At the DNA level, this CDR3 is encoded by other sequences in the same sample as well. This chain uses TRBV7-3 with TRBJ2-2, with D unresolved. Germline V CDR1 and CDR2: SGHTA, FQGTGA. Deletions cut 6 bases from V and 3 bases from J, with 5 bases between. CDR3 length equals 12 residues. The CDR3 DNA is TGTGCCAGCAGTTCGTACACCGGGGAGCTGTTTTTT. Its protein product is CASSSYTGELFF.

In this sample, this clone turned up a few times. This rearrangement joins TRBV7-9 to TRBJ1-1, with 8 bases that match TRBD1. This CDR3 spans 19 amino acids. After removal of 3 bases from V and 3 bases from J, the junction contained 18 bases not matched to a gene. CDR1 is SEHNR and CDR2 is FQNEAQ in the germline V gene (reference sequence). The CDR3 DNA reads TGTGCCAGCAGCTTCCGAGCCGGGACAGGATGGAAACGAGACACTGAAGCTTTCTTT. Its translation is CASSFRAGTGWKRDTEAFF.

This chain links TRBV7-2 with TRBJ2-3; tentative D call: TRBD1 (6 bases). The CDR3 is 14 amino acids. V was pared by 4 bases and J by 0 bases, with 8 bases between. Germline CDR1 is SGHTA and CDR2 is FQGNSA. The CDR3 nucleotides read TGTGCCAGCAGCTGGGGGCAGAGCACAGATACGCAGTATTTT. Its protein product is CASSWGQSTDTQYF.

This clone turned up a few times. The chain joins TRBV9 to TRBJ1-2; D remains unclear. V lost 3 bases to trimming and J lost 3 bases, with 12 bases between them. Germline V lookup: CDR1 SGDLS, CDR2 YYNGEE. The CDR3 sequence is 14 residues long. The CDR3 coding sequence is TGTGCCAGCAGCGATCGGAGGGCGGACTATGGCTACACCTTC. This gives the protein CASSDRRADYGYTF.

The rearrangement links TRBV5-1 to TRBJ2-5; 7 positions match TRBD1. Germline lookup yields CDR1 SGHRS and CDR2 YFSETQ. V lost 4 bases to trimming and J lost 1 base; unmatched junction nucleotides: 7. The CDR3 contains 15 residues. Here the CDR3 DNA reads TGCGCCAGCAGCGCCAGGGGACAGATCCAAGAGACCCAGTACTTC. Translation: CASSARGQIQETQYF. The whole variable domain, remainder taken from reference TRBV5-1 and TRBJ2-5, is KAGVTQTPRYLIKTRGQQVTLSCSPISGHRSVSWYQQTPGQGLQFLFEYFSETQRNKGNFPGRFSGRQFSNSRSEMNVSTLELGDSALYLCASSARGQIQETQYFGPGTRLLVL.

The sample holds many counts of this clone. The chain joins TRBV9 to TRBJ1-2; possible D gene TRBD1, 6 bases. The CDR3 loop spans 13 amino acids. Trimming stripped 0 bases from V and 7 bases from J, with 10 bases between. Germline loops: CDR1 SGDLS, CDR2 YYNGEE. The CDR3: CASSVGGGSGYTF. As DNA, the CDR3 is TGTGCCAGCAGCGTAGGAGGGGGAAGTGGCTACACCTTC.

This clone appeared a few times. The chain employs TRBV6-5 and TRBJ2-1, with 7 bases fitting TRBD2. The CDR3 runs 15 residues. Trimming cost V 6 bases and J 3 bases; bases outside gene matches: 8. Germline V gene data show CDR1 as MNHEY and CDR2 as SVGAGI. The CDR3 DNA reads TGTGCCAGCAGCTCGTTTGGCGGGAGCTACAATGAGCAGTTCTTC. The encoded protein is CASSSFGGSYNEQFF.

This clone was observed a handful of times. The V gene is TRBV18, the J gene TRBJ1-5; the D gene is possibly TRBD1 (5 bases). V lost 3 bases and J 3 bases, leaving 15 bases between the germline ends. CDR3 size: 16 residues. Germline CDR1 reads KGHSH; CDR2 reads LQKENI. DNA for the CDR3: TGTGCCAGCTCACCCGTCCCAACAGGACCCAATCAGCCCCAGCATTTT. It encodes CASSPVPTGPNQPQHF.

In this sample, this clone turned up a few times. V and J are TRBV10-3 and TRBJ2-6, with 8 bases fitting TRBD1. Looked up from germline, CDR1 is ENHRY and CDR2 is SYGVKD. The V and J ends lost 4 bases and 0 bases, in that order; junction bases with no gene match: 8. This CDR3 contains 18 residues. The CDR3 bases are TGTGCCATCAGTGCCGGGACAGGTCGCCACTCTGGGGCCAACGTCCTGACTTTC. Translated, it gives CAISAGTGRHSGANVLTF.

This clone turned up a few times. The gene calls are TRBV7-3 and TRBJ2-1; 9 nucleotides align to TRBD2. The CDR3 length is 15 residues. The ends lost 5 bases at V and 8 bases at J; junction bases unmatched: 10. Germline V CDR1 and CDR2: SGHTA, FQGTGA. DNA of the CDR3: TGTGCCAGCAGCCTATTAGCGGGAGTGATCGATGAGCAGTTCTTC. Translation: CASSLLAGVIDEQFF. Full variable domain (outside the CDR3, taken from reference TRBV7-3 and TRBJ2-1): GAGVSQTPSNKVTEKGKYVELRCDPISGHTALYWYRQSLGQGPEFLIYFQGTGAADDSGLPNDRFFAVRPEGSVSTLKIQRTERGDSAVYLCASSLLAGVIDEQFFGPGTRLTVL.

The chain links TRBV7-2 to TRBJ2-5; D is possibly TRBD2 (6 bases). The CDR3 is 13 residues long. Looked up from germline, CDR1 is SGHTA and CDR2 is FQGNSA. V lost 5 bases and J 5 bases, leaving 12 bases between the germline ends. This CDR3 is CASSAQGRETQYF. CDR3 sequence (DNA): TGTGCCAGCAGCGCCCAAGGGAGGGAGACCCAGTACTTC.

The chain combines TRBV9 with TRBJ2-7; 7 bases line up with TRBD1. V dropped 4 bases and J dropped 6; count of bases not matched to a gene: 10. This CDR3 comprises 14 residues. Germline CDR1 SGDLS, CDR2 YYNGEE. For the CDR3, the DNA is TGTGCCAGCAGCTGGGAAGGGGGCTTAGGCGAGCAGTACTTC. Protein sequence: CASSWEGGLGEQYF.

V is TRBV5-4 and J is TRBJ2-1; 10 nucleotides line up with TRBD2. This CDR3 contains 18 residues. Germline trimming cut 0 bases from V and 1 base from J; bases unmatched to any gene: 7. Germline values: CDR1 SGHNT, CDR2 YYREEE (reference sequence). The CDR3 here is CASSLGSGRARSYNEQFF. As DNA, the CDR3 is TGTGCCAGCAGCTTGGGAAGCGGGAGGGCCCGATCCTACAATGAGCAGTTCTTC.

The genes are TRBV27 and TRBJ2-2; no definite D call. This CDR3 contains 16 residues. Looked up from germline, CDR1 is MNHEY and CDR2 is SMNVEV (reference sequence). The V end was cut by 0 bases, the J end by 3 bases, with 11 bases between. The CDR3 nucleotides read TGTGCCAGCAGTTTATCGTTACAGTTCGACACCGGGGAGCTGTTTTTT. It yields the protein CASSLSLQFDTGELFF.

The chain joins TRBV20-1 to TRBJ1-2, with no clear D. CDR3 size: 11 residues. Trimming took 3 bases from V and 8 from J, leaving 10 bases between them. The V gene's germline CDR1 is DFQATT and CDR2 SNEGSKA (reference sequence). CDR3 amino acids: CSASYGEGYTF. The CDR3 DNA follows: TGCAGTGCTAGTTACGGGGAGGGCTACACCTTC.

The CDR3 DNA reads TGTGCCAGCAGCCCCGGAGGGGATAACTATGGCTACACCTTC. It translates to CASSPGGDNYGYTF. The V gene is TRBV7-9, the J gene TRBJ1-2; tentative D call: TRBD1 (5 bases). The CDR3 covers 14 residues. CDR1 is SEHNR and CDR2 is FQNEAQ in the germline V gene (reference sequence). The germline V and J ends were trimmed by 5 bases and 1 base, with 11 bases remaining between them.

This clone was counted between two and nine times. The rearrangement joins TRBV5-4 to TRBJ2-2; 11 nucleotides match TRBD1. The CDR3 totals 15 residues. The germline V gene encodes CDR1 SGHNT and CDR2 YYREEE (reference sequence). Trimming removed 5 bases from V and 5 bases from J; junction bases left unmatched: 5. CDR3 bases: TGTGCCAGCAGTACCGGGACAGGGGGAACCGGGGAGCTGTTTTTT. Its translation is CASSTGTGGTGELFF.

CDR3 DNA sequence: TGTGCCAGCAGCTCCCTTCGTGGACAGGGGCAATCCGACTACTATGGCTACACCTTC. Translation: CASSSLRGQGQSDYYGYTF. J is TRBJ1-2 and V is TRBV7-2; 9 bases map to TRBD1. V lost 4 bases to trimming and J lost 3 bases; unmatched junction nucleotides: 18. The germline gives CDR1 SGHTA, CDR2 FQGNSA. The CDR3 sequence is 19 residues long.

This chain uses TRBV7-2 with TRBJ2-7, with D maybe TRBD1 (5 bases). V was clipped by 3 bases and J by 1 base, with 10 bases between them. CDR3 length: 14 residues. CDR1 SGHTA and CDR2 FQGNSA come from the germline V gene. CDR3 in amino acids: CASSLEQGSYEQYF. CDR3 DNA sequence: TGTGCCAGCAGCTTGGAGCAGGGTTCCTACGAGCAGTACTTC. The variable domain in full, with the rest retrieved from reference TRBV7-2 and TRBJ2-7, is GAGVSQSPSNKVTEKGKDVELRCDPISGHTALYWYRQSLGQGLEFLIYFQGNSAPDKSGLPSDRFSAERTGGSVSTLTIQRTQQEDSAVYLCASSLEQGSYEQYFGPGTRLTVT.